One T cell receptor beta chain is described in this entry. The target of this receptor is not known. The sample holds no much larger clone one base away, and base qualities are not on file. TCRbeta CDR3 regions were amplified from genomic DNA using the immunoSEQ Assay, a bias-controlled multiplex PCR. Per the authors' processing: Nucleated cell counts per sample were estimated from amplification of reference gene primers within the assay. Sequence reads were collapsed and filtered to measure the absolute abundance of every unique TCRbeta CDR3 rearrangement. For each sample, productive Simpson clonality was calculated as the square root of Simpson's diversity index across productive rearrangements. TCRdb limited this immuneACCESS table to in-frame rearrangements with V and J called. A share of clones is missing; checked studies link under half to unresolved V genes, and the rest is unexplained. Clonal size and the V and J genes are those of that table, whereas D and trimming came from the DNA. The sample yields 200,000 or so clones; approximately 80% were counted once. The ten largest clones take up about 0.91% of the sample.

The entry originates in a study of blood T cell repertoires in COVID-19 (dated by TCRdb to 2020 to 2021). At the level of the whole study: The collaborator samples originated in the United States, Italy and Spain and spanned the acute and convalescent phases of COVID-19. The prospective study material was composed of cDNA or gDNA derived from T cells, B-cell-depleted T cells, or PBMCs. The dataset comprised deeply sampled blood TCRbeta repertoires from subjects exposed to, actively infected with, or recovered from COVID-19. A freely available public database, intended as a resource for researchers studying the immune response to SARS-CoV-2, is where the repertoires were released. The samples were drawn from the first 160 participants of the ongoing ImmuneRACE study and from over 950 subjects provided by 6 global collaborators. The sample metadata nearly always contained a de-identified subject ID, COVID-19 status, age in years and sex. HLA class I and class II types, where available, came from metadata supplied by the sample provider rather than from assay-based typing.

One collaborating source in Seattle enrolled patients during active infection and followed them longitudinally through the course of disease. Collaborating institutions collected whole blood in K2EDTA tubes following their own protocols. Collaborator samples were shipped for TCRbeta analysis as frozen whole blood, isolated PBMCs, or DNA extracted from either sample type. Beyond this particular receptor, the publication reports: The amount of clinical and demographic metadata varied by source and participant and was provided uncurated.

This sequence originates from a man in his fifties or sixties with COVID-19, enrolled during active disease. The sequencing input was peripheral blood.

The DNA is TGTGCCATGGGGAGGGAAGGAGACAATGAGCAGTTCTTC. Its protein is CAMGREGDNEQFF. The V gene is TRBV7-9 and the J gene is TRBJ2-1, and TRBD2 aligns with 7 junction nucleotides. V is pruned by 10 bases and J by 5 bases, leaving 8 bases of the junction without a gene match. According to the germline V gene (reference sequence), CDR1 reads SEHNR and CDR2 reads FQNEAQ. Counted from cysteine to phenylalanine, this CDR3 has 13 amino acids. This entry keeps only the CDR3 DNA: 39 bases, framed from base 1.